The T cell receptor (beta chain) described here comes from a study of T-cell memory formation after mild COVID-19. Across the study: TCR clusters were mostly confined to one donor each. Overall study findings and caveats: Cross-reactive memory appears to have joined, as suggested by some responding clones showing up in pre-infection memory. Mostly located in CM and EM were contracting CD4+ clones, with contracting CD8+ clones located in EMRA.

The germline V gene has CDR1 SGHTA and CDR2 FQGNSA. V was cut by 9 bases and J by 4 bases, with 16 bases left in between. CDR3 size: 13 residues. Constant-segment primers served in 5'RACE that generated TCR alpha and TCR beta cDNA libraries bearing sample barcodes and UMIs. TCRdb reprocessed the 5' RACE reads via MiXCR and lists one record per CDR3 protein. The table has about 290,000 distinct CDR3 sequences, approximately 18% seen once; the top ten hold 23%. Regarding this clonotype: The antigen is undetermined.

The chain recombines TRBV7-2 with TRBJ2-7; a possible D gene is TRBD1 (5 bases). This clonotype was obtained from a young man who had mild COVID-19 (a few samples of this study predate the infection). Cell type and time point are not known. Sequenced input: PBMCs or a T cell subset sorted from them (not recorded which). This CDR3 is CASRTTPLYEQYF. CDR3 sequence (DNA): TGTGCCAGTAGGACAACTCCCCTATACGAGCAGTACTTC.